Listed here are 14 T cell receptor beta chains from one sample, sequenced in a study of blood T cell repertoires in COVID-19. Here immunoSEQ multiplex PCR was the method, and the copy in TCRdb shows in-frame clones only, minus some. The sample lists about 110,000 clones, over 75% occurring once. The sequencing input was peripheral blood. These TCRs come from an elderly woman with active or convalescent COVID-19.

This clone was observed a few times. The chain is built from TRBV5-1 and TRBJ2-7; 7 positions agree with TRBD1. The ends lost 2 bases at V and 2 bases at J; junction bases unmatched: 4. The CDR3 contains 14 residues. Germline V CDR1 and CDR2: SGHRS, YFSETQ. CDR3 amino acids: CASSLQGYPYEQYF. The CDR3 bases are TGCGCCAGCAGCTTACAGGGGTACCCCTACGAGCAGTACTTC.

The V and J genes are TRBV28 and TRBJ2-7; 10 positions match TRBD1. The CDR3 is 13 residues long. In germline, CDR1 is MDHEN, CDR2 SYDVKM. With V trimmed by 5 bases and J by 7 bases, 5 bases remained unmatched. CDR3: CASSGTGAGEQYF. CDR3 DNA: TGTGCCAGCAGTGGGACAGGGGCGGGTGAGCAGTACTTC.

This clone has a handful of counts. The CDR3 coding sequence is TGTGCCAGCTCATCGACTAGCGGCTACAATGAGCAGTTCTTC. Amino acid sequence: CASSSTSGYNEQFF. This chain uses TRBV18 with TRBJ2-1; 9 nucleotides align to TRBD2. The V gene end was trimmed by 5 bases and the J gene end by 3 bases; junction bases not matched to a gene: 2. The germline gives CDR1 KGHSH, CDR2 LQKENI. The CDR3 is 14 residues long.

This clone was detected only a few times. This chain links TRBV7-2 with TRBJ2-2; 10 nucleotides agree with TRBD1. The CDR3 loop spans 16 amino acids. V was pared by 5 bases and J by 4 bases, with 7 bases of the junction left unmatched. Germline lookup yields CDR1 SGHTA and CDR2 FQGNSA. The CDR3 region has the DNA TGTGCCAGCAGCCTTAGACAGGGGGCGGCCACCGGGGAGCTGTTTTTT. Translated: CASSLRQGAATGELFF.

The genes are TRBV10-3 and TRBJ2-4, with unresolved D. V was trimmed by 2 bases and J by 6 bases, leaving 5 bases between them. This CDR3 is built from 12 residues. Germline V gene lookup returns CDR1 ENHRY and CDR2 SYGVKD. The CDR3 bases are TGTGCCATCAGTGAGGGGCGAAACATTCAGTACTTC. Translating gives CAISEGRNIQYF.

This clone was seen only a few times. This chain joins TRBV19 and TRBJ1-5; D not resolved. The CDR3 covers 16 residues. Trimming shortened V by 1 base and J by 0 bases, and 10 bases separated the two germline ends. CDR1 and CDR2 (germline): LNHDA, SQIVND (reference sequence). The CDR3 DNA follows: TGTGCCAGTAGTATAGGGGGAGGATTTAGCAATCAGCCCCAGCATTTT. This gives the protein CASSIGGGFSNQPQHF.

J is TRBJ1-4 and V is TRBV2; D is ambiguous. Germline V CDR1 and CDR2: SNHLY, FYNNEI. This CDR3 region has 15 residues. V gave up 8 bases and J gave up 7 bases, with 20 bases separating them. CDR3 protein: CASQQSGPQSEKLFF. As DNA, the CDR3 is TGTGCCAGCCAACAGTCAGGTCCCCAAAGTGAAAAACTGTTTTTT. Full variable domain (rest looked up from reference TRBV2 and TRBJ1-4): EPEVTQTPSHQVTQMGQEVILRCVPISNHLYFYWYRQILGQKVEFLVSFYNNEISEKSEIFDDQFSVERPDGSNFTLKIRSTKLEDSAMYFCASQQSGPQSEKLFFGSGTQLSVL.

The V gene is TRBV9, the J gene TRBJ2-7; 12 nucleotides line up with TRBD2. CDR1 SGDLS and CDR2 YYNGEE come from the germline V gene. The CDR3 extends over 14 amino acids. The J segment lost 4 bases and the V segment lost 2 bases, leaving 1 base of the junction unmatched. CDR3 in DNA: TGTGCCAGCAGCGTGACTAGCGGGAGATACGAGCAGTACTTC. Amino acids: CASSVTSGRYEQYF.

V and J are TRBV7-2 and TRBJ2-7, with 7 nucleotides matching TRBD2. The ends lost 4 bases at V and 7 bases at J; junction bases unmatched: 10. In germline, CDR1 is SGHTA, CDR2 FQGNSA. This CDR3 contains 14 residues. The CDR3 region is CASSYLLGTIEQYF. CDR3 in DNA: TGTGCCAGCAGCTACCTACTCGGGACTATTGAGCAGTACTTC.

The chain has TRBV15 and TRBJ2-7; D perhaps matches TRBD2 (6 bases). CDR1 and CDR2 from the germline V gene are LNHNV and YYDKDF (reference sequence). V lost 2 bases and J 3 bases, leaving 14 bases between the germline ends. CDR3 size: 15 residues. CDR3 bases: TGTGCCACCAGCAGAACCCGGGGAGGTGGCTACGAGCAGTACTTC. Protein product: CATSRTRGGGYEQYF.

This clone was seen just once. The DNA of the CDR3 is TGTGCCAGCTCACCCGTGCCGGGACAGGGAAGCGAGCAGTACTTC. Its protein product is CASSPVPGQGSEQYF. V is TRBV18 and J is TRBJ2-7; TRBD1 matches at 9 bases. The V gene end was trimmed by 3 bases and the J gene end by 6 bases; junction bases not matched to a gene: 9. Germline lookup yields CDR1 KGHSH and CDR2 LQKENI. This CDR3 is built from 15 residues.

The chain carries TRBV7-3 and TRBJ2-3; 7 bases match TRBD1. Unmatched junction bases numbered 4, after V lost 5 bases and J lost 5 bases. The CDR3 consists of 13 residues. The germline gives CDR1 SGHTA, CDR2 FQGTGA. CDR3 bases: TGTGCCAGCAGCGACAGGGTCGGAGATACGCAGTATTTT. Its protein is CASSDRVGDTQYF.

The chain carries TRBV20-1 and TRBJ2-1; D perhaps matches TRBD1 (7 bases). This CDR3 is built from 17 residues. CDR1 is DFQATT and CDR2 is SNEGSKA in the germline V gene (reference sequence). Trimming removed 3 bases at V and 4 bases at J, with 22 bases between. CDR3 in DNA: TGCAGTGCTAGTTCGAGGGGGCGGGGTGGGGTGTACAATGAGCAGTTCTTC. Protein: CSASSRGRGGVYNEQFF.

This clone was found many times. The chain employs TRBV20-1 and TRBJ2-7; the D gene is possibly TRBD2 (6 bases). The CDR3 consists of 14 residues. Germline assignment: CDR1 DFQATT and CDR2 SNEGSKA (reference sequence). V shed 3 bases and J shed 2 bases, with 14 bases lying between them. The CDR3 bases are TGCAGTGCTAGTCGGGGGATGGGTCCCTACGAGCAGTACTTC. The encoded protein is CSASRGMGPYEQYF.